These 6 T cell receptor beta chains were all obtained from the same sample, sequenced in a study of shared clonotypes between healthy human individuals. Naivety among CD8 cells was defined by CD45RO negativity and positive CCR7 selection, thereby excluding terminally differentiated effector memory CD45RA+ cells. The data were produced by immunoSEQ multiplex PCR, yet TCRdb's version contains in-frame clones alone and is incomplete. The profile shows around 1.9 million clones, 93% of them singletons. Sequencing was performed on naive CD8+ T cells from PBMCs. The receptors were sampled from a man aged 18 to 29 in good health. Some clones in this sample may be carry-over from other donors' samples.

The chain recombines TRBV28 with TRBJ1-5, with D unresolved. From germline, CDR1 is MDHEN and CDR2 SYDVKM. This CDR3 is built from 13 residues. With 6 bases removed from V and 5 bases from J, the gap between germline ends came to 11 bases. CDR3 DNA sequence: TGTGCCAGCAGCGCCTCTGACTATCAGCCCCAGCATTTT. Amino acids: CASSASDYQPQHF.

J is TRBJ1-2 and V is TRBV28; D might be TRBD1 (5 bases). Germline V gives CDR1 MDHEN, CDR2 SYDVKM. The CDR3 has 14 residues. With 2 bases removed from V and 13 bases from J, the gap between germline ends came to 20 bases. For the CDR3, the DNA is TGTGCCAGCAGTTTACCAAAACATAGGGGCCCAGGCACCTTC. Translating it yields CASSLPKHRGPGTF.

The V call is TRBV13, the J call TRBJ2-5; D gene unclear. Germline V gene sequence: CDR1 PRHDT, CDR2 FYEKMQ (reference sequence). V was trimmed by 4 bases and J by 2 bases, leaving 8 bases between them. The CDR3 has 13 residues. This CDR3 is CASSSGRQETQYF. CDR3 sequence (DNA): TGTGCCAGCAGCTCCGGACGACAAGAGACCCAGTACTTC.

This clone was counted only a few times. The rearrangement links TRBV4-2 to TRBJ2-2; no definite D call. The CDR3 covers 14 residues. The V end lost 1 base, the J end lost 4 bases, and 7 bases lay between the germline ends. Germline V gene lookup returns CDR1 LGHNA and CDR2 YNFKEQ. CDR3 sequence (DNA): TGTGCCAGCAGCCAAGTGTATAGCACCGGGGAGCTGTTTTTT. This codes for CASSQVYSTGELFF.

The rearrangement uses TRBV27 and TRBJ1-6; 8 bases align to TRBD1. Losses at the gene ends were 5 bases for V and 6 bases for J; bases not matched to a gene: 6. Per germline, CDR1 MNHEY and CDR2 SMNVEV (reference sequence). The CDR3 runs 15 residues. This CDR3 is CASSTATGANSPLHF. For the CDR3, the DNA is TGTGCCAGCAGTACAGCGACAGGGGCTAATTCACCCCTCCACTTT.

The CDR3 DNA is TGTGCCAGCACGACTAATCCTACAGATACGCAGTATTTT. Translating gives CASTTNPTDTQYF. The chain recombines TRBV7-9 with TRBJ2-3; a possible D gene is TRBD2 (5 bases). This CDR3 contains 13 residues. Germline CDR1 is SEHNR and CDR2 is FQNEAQ (reference sequence). The germline V and J ends were trimmed by 7 bases and 3 bases, with 11 bases remaining between them.